These 30 T cell receptor beta chains were sequenced from one sample in a study of T cell changes during pregnancy in multiple sclerosis. Profiling relied on immunoSEQ multiplex PCR, and the TCRdb table lists in-frame clones only, not all of them. The data contain over 50,000 clones, around 87% of them singletons. The sequenced sample was peripheral blood from another person, used as feeder cells. These receptors all come from a human donor whose cells served as feeder cells for cultures in a pregnancy study.

The V gene is TRBV5-1, the J gene TRBJ1-1; a weak D match, TRBD1 (5 bases). In germline, CDR1 is SGHRS, CDR2 YFSETQ. The CDR3 runs to 16 residues. The V end was cut by 0 bases, the J end by 3 bases, with 15 bases between. The CDR3: CASSLAQGEADTEAFF. The CDR3 DNA reads as TGCGCCAGCAGCTTGGCCCAAGGGGAAGCGGACACTGAAGCTTTCTTT. Combining the CDR3 with reference TRBV5-1 and TRBJ1-1 gives the whole variable domain KAGVTQTPRYLIKTRGQQVTLSCSPISGHRSVSWYQQTPGQGLQFLFEYFSETQRNKGNFPGRFSGRQFSNSRSEMNVSTLELGDSALYLCASSLAQGEADTEAFFGQGTRLTVV.

This sequence joins TRBV7-6 and TRBJ1-4, with no clear D. Germline V gene data show CDR1 as SGHVS and CDR2 as FNYEAQ. The CDR3 totals 15 residues. V lost 1 base to trimming and J lost 8 bases, with 14 bases between them. The CDR3 sequence: CASSLEARPKEKLFF. CDR3 DNA: TGTGCCAGCAGCTTAGAGGCCCGGCCAAAAGAAAAACTGTTTTTT.

The J gene is TRBJ2-1, the V gene TRBV25-1; 8 nucleotides align to TRBD1. The CDR3 runs to 12 residues. V shed 4 bases and J 9 bases; nucleotides not matched to a gene: 2. Per the germline V gene, CDR1 is MGHDK and CDR2 is SYGVNS. The CDR3 coding sequence is TGTGCCAGCAGTGCAGGGGGCGGTGAGCAGTTCTTC. It translates to CASSAGGGEQFF. Using reference TRBV25-1 and TRBJ2-1 for the parts outside the CDR3, the full variable domain is EADIYQTPRYLVIGTGKKITLECSQTMGHDKMYWYQQDPGMELHLIHYSYGVNSTEKGDLSSESTVSRIRTEHFPLTLESARPSHTSQYLCASSAGGGEQFFGPGTRLTVL.

The chain uses TRBV7-6 and TRBJ1-3; D uncertain. Looked up from germline, CDR1 is SGHVS and CDR2 is FNYEAQ. V was shortened by 1 base and J by 1 base, with 11 bases between the two germline ends. This CDR3 region has 16 residues. CDR3 sequence: CASSLGTAFSGNTIYF. The CDR3 DNA reads as TGTGCCAGCAGCTTAGGAACAGCGTTTTCTGGAAACACCATATATTTT.

CDR3 DNA: TGTGCCATCAGTGAGACTAGCGGGATGGAGATCGAGCAGTACTTC. This translates into CAISETSGMEIEQYF. The V and J genes are TRBV10-3 and TRBJ2-7; 10 bases map to TRBD2. From germline, CDR1 is ENHRY and CDR2 SYGVKD. V shed 2 bases and J 6 bases; nucleotides not matched to a gene: 7. The CDR3 is made up of 15 amino acids.

This chain joins TRBV5-1 and TRBJ1-4, with D perhaps matching TRBD1 (6 bases). There are 18 residues in the CDR3. Trimming took 4 bases from V and 6 from J, leaving 25 bases between them. Looked up from germline, CDR1 is SGHRS and CDR2 is YFSETQ. The DNA of the CDR3 is TGCGCCAGCAGCCAAAGGGGTCAGGGGATCCTTGAGGATGAAAAACTGTTTTTT. Translating it yields CASSQRGQGILEDEKLFF.

This chain uses TRBV29-1 with TRBJ2-1; D may be TRBD2 (6 bases). The CDR3 is 13 residues long. The V end was cut by 3 bases, the J end by 5 bases, with 11 bases between. The germline CDR1 and CDR2 sequences are SQVTM and ANQGSEA. CDR3 region: CSVDRGGNNEQFF. DNA of the CDR3: TGCAGCGTTGACCGCGGAGGGAACAATGAGCAGTTCTTC.

The chain couples TRBV6-1 to TRBJ2-1, with a weak D call TRBD2 (6 bases). CDR3 length: 14 amino acids. Germline V gene data show CDR1 as MNHNS and CDR2 as SASEGT. V lost 5 bases to trimming and J lost 0 bases, with 8 bases between them. CDR3 protein: CASSWEVSYNEQFF. The DNA for the CDR3 is TGTGCCAGCAGTTGGGAGGTCTCCTACAATGAGCAGTTCTTC.

The chain carries TRBV27 and TRBJ2-5, with a weak D call TRBD2 (6 bases). The V end lost 7 bases, the J end lost 1 base, and 22 bases lay between the germline ends. Germline V gene sequence: CDR1 MNHEY, CDR2 SMNVEV (reference sequence). CDR3 size: 17 residues. The DNA for the CDR3 is TGTGCCAGCAATCCACACGGCCGGGAGACGAGCCAAGAGACCCAGTACTTC. Encoded protein: CASNPHGRETSQETQYF.

V gene TRBV5-1 combines with J gene TRBJ2-3; 9 bases fit TRBD2. V gave up 1 base and J gave up 2 bases; unmatched junction bases: 5. The germline gives CDR1 SGHRS, CDR2 YFSETQ. The CDR3 spans 16 residues. The CDR3 nucleotides are TGCGCCAGCAGCTTGTCCCTAGCGGGAAACACAGATACGCAGTATTTT. Its protein is CASSLSLAGNTDTQYF.

Comment on this clone: Other nucleotide sequences in the sample specify the same CDR3. This chain links TRBV6-4 with TRBJ2-1; 10 bases fit TRBD2. The CDR3 has 15 amino acids. Trimming removed 0 bases from V and 6 bases from J; junction bases left unmatched: 2. Germline values: CDR1 MRHNA, CDR2 SNTAGT. DNA for the CDR3: TGTGCCAGCAGTGACTCGAGCGGGGGGGCCAATGAGCAGTTCTTC. Residues: CASSDSSGGANEQFF.

The chain is built from TRBV28 and TRBJ2-5; 9 bases are shared with TRBD2. This CDR3 has 14 amino acids. Germline trimming cut 2 bases from V and 2 bases from J; bases unmatched to any gene: 0. Germline-derived CDR1 and CDR2 are MDHEN and SYDVKM. The CDR3 DNA follows: TGTGCCAGCAGTTTACTAGCGGGGCAAGAGACCCAGTACTTC. Translation: CASSLLAGQETQYF.

The chain has TRBV6-4 and TRBJ2-7, with TRBD2 matching 12 bases. Germline loops: CDR1 MRHNA, CDR2 SNTAGT. Trimming took 2 bases from V and 6 from J; bases not matched to a gene: 11. This CDR3 has 17 residues. CDR3 nucleotides: TGTGCCAGCAGTGACCCCCGGACTAGCGGGGTTGTTTTCGAGCAGTACTTC. Protein product: CASSDPRTSGVVFEQYF.

This rearrangement joins TRBV10-3 to TRBJ1-1; D uncertain. V was cut by 6 bases and J by 1 base, with 6 bases left in between. Germline V gene sequence: CDR1 ENHRY, CDR2 SYGVKD. This CDR3 comprises 12 residues. The CDR3 sequence: CAISPQNTEAFF. The CDR3 DNA follows: TGTGCCATCAGCCCACAGAACACTGAAGCTTTCTTT.

The chain is built from TRBV7-2 and TRBJ1-3; weak D call: TRBD1 (5 bases). Germline V gives CDR1 SGHTA, CDR2 FQGNSA. The CDR3 extends over 15 amino acids. Trimming removed 7 bases from V and 2 bases from J, with 15 bases in between. CDR3 sequence: CASTISPGTGNTIYF. Here the CDR3 DNA reads TGTGCCAGCACCATCAGCCCAGGGACTGGAAACACCATATATTTT.

CDR3 sequence (DNA): TGTGCCAGCAGTGATGACAGTCTAACTGAAGCTTTCTTT. Its protein product is CASSDDSLTEAFF. The V gene is TRBV2, the J gene TRBJ1-1; TRBD1 might be the D (5 bases). This CDR3 has 13 residues. Per germline, CDR1 SNHLY and CDR2 FYNNEI. V lost 3 bases, J lost 5 bases, and 10 bases lay in between.

V usage is TRBV10-3 and J usage is TRBJ2-5; D uncertain. From germline, CDR1 is ENHRY and CDR2 SYGVKD. Trimming shortened V by 6 bases and J by 7 bases, and 9 bases separated the two germline ends. This CDR3 comprises 11 residues. CDR3 DNA: TGTGCCATCAGCGCAAGTACGACCCAGTACTTC. Its translation is CAISASTTQYF.

As DNA, the CDR3 is TGTGCCAGCAGCCTTGGGACCGGCGTCTCCTACAATGAGCAGTTCTTC. It codes for CASSLGTGVSYNEQFF. The V gene is TRBV28, the J gene TRBJ2-1; D may match TRBD1 or TRBD2 (5 bases each). CDR1 MDHEN and CDR2 SYDVKM come from the germline V gene. V was shortened by 6 bases and J by 0 bases, with 15 bases between the two germline ends. This CDR3 has 16 amino acids.

This clone was seen just once. The chain is built from TRBV7-8 and TRBJ1-1; 7 bases align to TRBD1. Germline V CDR1 and CDR2: SGHVS, FQNEAQ. The length of the CDR3 is 14 residues. V trimming: 4 bases; J trimming: 3 bases; junction bases outside the gene matches: 5. CDR3 in DNA: TGTGCCAGCAGCTCCCGAGACAGGGACACTGAAGCTTTCTTT. Translated, it gives CASSSRDRDTEAFF.

The DNA of the CDR3 is TGTGCCAGCAGCGCAACTAGCGGGAAATGGGTTACGCAGTATTTT. Amino acid sequence: CASSATSGKWVTQYF. J is TRBJ2-3 and V is TRBV11-1; 10 bases align to TRBD2. This CDR3 region has 15 residues. The V segment lost 5 bases and the J segment 8 bases; nucleotides outside the gene matches: 10. From germline, CDR1 is SGHAT and CDR2 FQDESV (reference sequence).

Here the CDR3 reads CASSLLSGGHEQFF. The DNA for the CDR3 is TGTGCCAGCAGTTTACTATCAGGGGGCCATGAGCAGTTCTTC. The chain joins TRBV28 to TRBJ2-1; 8 bases are shared with TRBD1. The germline CDR1 and CDR2 sequences are MDHEN and SYDVKM. This CDR3 contains 14 residues. The J segment lost 8 bases and the V segment lost 2 bases, leaving 5 bases of the junction unmatched.

The DNA for the CDR3 is TGTGCCAGCTCCGTTCGCCTACAGGGCGCGAACACCGGGGAGCTGTTTTTT. This sequence encodes CASSVRLQGANTGELFF. The chain joins TRBV7-2 to TRBJ2-2; D is possibly TRBD1 (6 bases). CDR1 is SGHTA and CDR2 is FQGNSA in the germline V gene. The V end lost 8 bases, the J end lost 0 bases, and 19 bases lay between the germline ends. This CDR3 spans 17 amino acids.

The chain has TRBV7-9 and TRBJ1-4, with a possible D match to TRBD1 (5 bases). V was trimmed by 0 bases and J by 8 bases, leaving 10 bases between them. The CDR3 has 14 amino acids. The germline gives CDR1 SEHNR, CDR2 FQNEAQ (reference sequence). This CDR3 is CASSLAGAGEKLFF. For the CDR3, the DNA is TGTGCCAGCAGCTTAGCAGGGGCGGGCGAAAAACTGTTTTTT.

As concerns this clone: At one end, the junction sequence differs from germline, possibly due to a read error. J is TRBJ2-3 and V is TRBV7-7; TRBD2 matches at 14 bases. Looked up from germline, CDR1 is SSHAT and CDR2 is FNYEAQ (reference sequence). There are 15 residues in the CDR3. The CDR3: CASSRTSGRSDTQYF. DNA for the CDR3: TGTGCTAGCAGCCGGACTAGCGGGAGGTCAGATACGCAGTATTTT.

The chain couples TRBV19 to TRBJ2-1; 9 bases match TRBD2. The CDR3 is 15 amino acids. Trimming removed 2 bases from V and 7 bases from J; junction bases left unmatched: 6. Germline CDR1 is LNHDA and CDR2 is SQIVND (reference sequence). CDR3 sequence: CASSITLAGWNEQFF. CDR3 bases: TGTGCCAGTAGTATAACCCTAGCGGGATGGAATGAGCAGTTCTTC.

The chain has TRBV15 and TRBJ1-5; TRBD1 matches at 7 bases. Germline V gene data show CDR1 as LNHNV and CDR2 as YYDKDF (reference sequence). The CDR3 is made up of 15 amino acids. Trimming removed 1 base from V and 5 bases from J; junction bases left unmatched: 5. CDR3 amino acids: CATSRVSGTDQPQHF. Written as DNA, the CDR3 is TGTGCCACCAGCAGAGTGTCGGGGACAGATCAGCCCCAGCATTTT.

The V and J genes are TRBV18 and TRBJ2-1, with D hard to call. V was pared by 4 bases and J by 8 bases, with 12 bases between. The CDR3 contains 13 residues. CDR1 is KGHSH and CDR2 is LQKENI in the germline V gene. This CDR3 reads CASSRQEYDEQFF. The CDR3 DNA follows: TGTGCCAGCTCACGGCAGGAATACGATGAGCAGTTCTTC.

The J gene is TRBJ1-6, the V gene TRBV27; 12 bases are shared with TRBD1. The J segment lost 9 bases and the V segment lost 2 bases, leaving 14 bases of the junction unmatched. Germline V gene sequence: CDR1 MNHEY, CDR2 SMNVEV (reference sequence). The length of the CDR3 is 19 residues. The CDR3 coding sequence is TGTGCCAGCAGTTTAGGAGGGACAGGGGGCATGATTTTTGTTTCACCCCTCCACTTT. The encoded protein is CASSLGGTGGMIFVSPLHF.

The gene calls are TRBV18 and TRBJ1-2; possible D gene TRBD1, 6 bases. The ends were cut back, 2 bases at V and 2 bases at J, with 6 bases in the middle. The germline gives CDR1 KGHSH, CDR2 LQKENI. The CDR3 covers 13 residues. CDR3 DNA: TGTGCCAGCTCACCAGGGACAAACTATGGCTACACCTTC. Translated, it gives CASSPGTNYGYTF.

The chain employs TRBV29-1 and TRBJ1-2; D might be TRBD1 (5 bases). Trimming left V 0 bases short and J 4 bases short, with 15 bases between. This CDR3 contains 15 residues. Germline CDR1 SQVTM, CDR2 ANQGSEA. The CDR3 is CSVEDPGAGGYGYTF. CDR3 nucleotides: TGCAGCGTTGAAGATCCCGGGGCGGGAGGCTATGGCTACACCTTC. The variable domain in full, completed from reference TRBV29-1 and TRBJ1-2, reads SAVISQKPSRDICQRGTSLTIQCQVDSQVTMMFWYRQQPGQSLTLIATANQGSEATYESGFVIDKFPISRPNLTFSTLTVSNMSPEDSSIYLCSVEDPGAGGYGYTFGSGTRLTVV.